This TCR beta chain comes out of a study of cytomegalovirus exposure and HLA in healthy donors. For the study at large: Earlier, 95 million to 130 million unique TCR beta sequences were recovered from around 180 million T cells by an analysis.

A multiplex PCR was run with 60 Vbeta primers and 13 Jbeta primers. Original methodology: Later, an analysis found around 80 million unique TCR beta chains, and approximately 10 million of these were shared. Profiled with immunoSEQ multiplex PCR; TCRdb holds only in-frame clones, not every one. D and trimming come from the DNA, and the V and J calls and clone size come from that table. The table includes around 150,000 clones, 68% detected once. As to this clone: Its antigen is undetermined.

General study results and limits: In an earlier analysis, in some 500 donors, most V segments appeared productive either ~90% or ~30% of the time.

The sequence was collected from a man in his sixties in good health and CMV-seronegative. The sequenced material came from PBMCs.

CDR3 nucleotides: TGTGCCAGCAGTTTGGGGGGGACAGGGTCCTACAATGAGCAGTTCTTC. This codes for CASSLGGTGSYNEQFF. The V and J genes are TRBV6-6 and TRBJ2-1; 9 bases line up with TRBD1. This CDR3 comprises 16 residues. V lost 4 bases, J lost 1 base, and 5 bases stayed unmatched. CDR1 is MNHNY, CDR2 SVGAGI, per germline (reference sequence).